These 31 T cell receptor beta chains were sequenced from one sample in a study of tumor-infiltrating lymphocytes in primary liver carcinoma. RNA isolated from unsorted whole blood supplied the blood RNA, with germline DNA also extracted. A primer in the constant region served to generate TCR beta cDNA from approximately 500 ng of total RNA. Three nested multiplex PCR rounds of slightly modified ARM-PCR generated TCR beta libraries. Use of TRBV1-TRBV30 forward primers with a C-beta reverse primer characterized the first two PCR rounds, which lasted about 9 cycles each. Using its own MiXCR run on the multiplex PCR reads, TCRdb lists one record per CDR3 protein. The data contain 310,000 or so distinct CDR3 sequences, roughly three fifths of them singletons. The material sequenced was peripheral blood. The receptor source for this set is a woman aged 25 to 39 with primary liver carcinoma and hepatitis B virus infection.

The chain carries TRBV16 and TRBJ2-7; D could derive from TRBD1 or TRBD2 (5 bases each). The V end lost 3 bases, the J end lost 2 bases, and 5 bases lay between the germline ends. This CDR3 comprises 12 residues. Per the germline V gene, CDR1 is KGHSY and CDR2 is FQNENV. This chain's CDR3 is CASSQGAYEQYF. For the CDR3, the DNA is TGTGCCAGCAGCCAGGGGGCCTACGAGCAGTACTTC.

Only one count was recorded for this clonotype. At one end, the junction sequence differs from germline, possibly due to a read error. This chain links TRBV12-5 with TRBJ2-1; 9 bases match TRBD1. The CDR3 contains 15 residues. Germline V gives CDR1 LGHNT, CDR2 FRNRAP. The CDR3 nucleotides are TGTGCTAGTGTCGCCGGGACAGGGCGAAACAATGAGCAGCTCTTC. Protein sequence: CASVAGTGRNNEQLF.

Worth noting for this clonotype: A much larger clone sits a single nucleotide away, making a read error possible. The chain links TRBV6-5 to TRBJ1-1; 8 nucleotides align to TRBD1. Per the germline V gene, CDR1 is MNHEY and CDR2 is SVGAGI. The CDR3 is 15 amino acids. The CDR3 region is CTSSYGQGAVTEAFF. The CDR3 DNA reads TGTACCAGCAGTTACGGCCAGGGGGCAGTCACTGAAGCTTTCTTT.

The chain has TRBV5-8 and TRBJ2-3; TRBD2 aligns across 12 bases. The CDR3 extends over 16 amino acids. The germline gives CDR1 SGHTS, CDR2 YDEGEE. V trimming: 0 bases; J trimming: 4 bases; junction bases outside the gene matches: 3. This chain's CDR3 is CASSLGLAGEADTQYF. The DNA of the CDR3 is TGTGCCAGCAGCTTGGGACTAGCGGGAGAGGCAGATACGCAGTATTTT.

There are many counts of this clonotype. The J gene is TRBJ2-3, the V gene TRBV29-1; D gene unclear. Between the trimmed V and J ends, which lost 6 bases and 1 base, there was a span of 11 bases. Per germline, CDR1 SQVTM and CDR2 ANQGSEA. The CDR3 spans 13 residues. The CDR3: CSVAPPGTDTQYF. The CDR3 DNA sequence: TGCAGCGTAGCCCCGCCGGGCACAGATACGCAGTATTTT.

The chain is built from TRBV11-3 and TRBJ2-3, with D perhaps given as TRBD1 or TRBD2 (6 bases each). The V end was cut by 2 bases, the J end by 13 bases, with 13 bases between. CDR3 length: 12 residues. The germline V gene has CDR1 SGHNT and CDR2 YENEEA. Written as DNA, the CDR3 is TGTGCCAGCAGCTTAAGGGGGGCGATGAAGTATTTT. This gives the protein CASSLRGAMKYF.

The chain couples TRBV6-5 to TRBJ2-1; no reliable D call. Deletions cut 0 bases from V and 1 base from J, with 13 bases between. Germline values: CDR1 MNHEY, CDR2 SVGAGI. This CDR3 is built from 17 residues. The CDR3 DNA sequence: TGTGCCAGCAGTTACTCGGTTGCGACTTCATCCTACAATGAGCAGTTCTTC. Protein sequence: CASSYSVATSSYNEQFF.

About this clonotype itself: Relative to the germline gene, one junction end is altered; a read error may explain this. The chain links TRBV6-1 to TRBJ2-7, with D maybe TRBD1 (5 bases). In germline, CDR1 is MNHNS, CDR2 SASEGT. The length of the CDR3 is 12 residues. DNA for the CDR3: TGTACCAGCAGGGTGACACGCCGTGAGCAGTACTTC. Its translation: CTSRVTRREQYF.

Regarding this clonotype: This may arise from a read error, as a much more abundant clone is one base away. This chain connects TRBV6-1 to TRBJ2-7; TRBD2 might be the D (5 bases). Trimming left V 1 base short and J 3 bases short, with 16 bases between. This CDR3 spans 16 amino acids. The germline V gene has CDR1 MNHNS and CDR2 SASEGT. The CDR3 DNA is TGTGCCAGCAGTGAAGTTGGGAGTAGCTTATACTACGAGCAGTACTTC. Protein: CASSEVGSSLYYEQYF.

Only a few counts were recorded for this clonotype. The CDR3 reads CAWSGGDAHSLSYGYTF. In DNA form, the CDR3 reads TGTGCCTGGAGTGGAGGGGACGCACACAGCCTGAGCTATGGCTACACCTTC. The chain employs TRBV30 and TRBJ1-2; the D gene is possibly TRBD1 (5 bases). Germline V CDR1 and CDR2: GTSNPN, SVGIG (reference sequence). The CDR3 consists of 17 residues. Trimming removed 1 base from V and 4 bases from J, with 22 bases in between.

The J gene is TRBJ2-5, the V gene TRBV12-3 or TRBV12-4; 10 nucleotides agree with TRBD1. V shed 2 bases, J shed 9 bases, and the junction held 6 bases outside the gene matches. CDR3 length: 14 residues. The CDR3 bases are TGTGCCAGCAGTTTAAGACAGGGGGCCGGGCCCCAGTACTTC. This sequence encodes CASSLRQGAGPQYF.

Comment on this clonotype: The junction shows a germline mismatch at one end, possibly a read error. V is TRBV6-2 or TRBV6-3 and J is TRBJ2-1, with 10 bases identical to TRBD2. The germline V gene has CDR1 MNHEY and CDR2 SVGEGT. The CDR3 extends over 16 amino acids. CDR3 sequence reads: CASSLGLAALYNGQFF. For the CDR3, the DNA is TGTGCCAGCAGTCTCGGACTAGCGGCCCTTTACAATGGGCAGTTCTTC.

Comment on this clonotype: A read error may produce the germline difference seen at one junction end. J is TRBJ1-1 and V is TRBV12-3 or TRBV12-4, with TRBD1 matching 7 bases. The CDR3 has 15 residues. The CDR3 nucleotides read TGTGTCAGCAGGTCGACAGGGAGAACGAACACTGAAGCTTTCTTT. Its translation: CVSRSTGRTNTEAFF.

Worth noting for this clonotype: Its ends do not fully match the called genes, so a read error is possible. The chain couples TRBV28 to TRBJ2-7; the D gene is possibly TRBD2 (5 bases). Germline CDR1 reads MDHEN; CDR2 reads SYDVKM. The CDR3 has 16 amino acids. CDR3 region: CGSSTVGSERSHEQYF. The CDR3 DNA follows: TGTGGCAGCAGCACCGTCGGTAGCGAGAGGTCCCACGAGCAGTACTTC.

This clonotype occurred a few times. The CDR3 loop reads CASSDWGPEGTEAFF. CDR3 in DNA: TGTGCCAGCAGTGATTGGGGCCCCGAAGGAACTGAAGCTTTCTTT. V usage is TRBV6-1 and J usage is TRBJ1-1, with D possibly matching TRBD1 (5 bases). Trimming removed 3 bases from V and 5 bases from J, with 16 bases in between. The length of the CDR3 is 15 residues. Per the germline V gene, CDR1 is MNHNS and CDR2 is SASEGT.

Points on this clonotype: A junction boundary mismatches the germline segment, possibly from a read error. The CDR3 sequence: CTSSSLTGLAVSGNEQFF. The DNA of the CDR3 is TGTACCAGCAGCTCCCTCACGGGACTAGCGGTTTCCGGGAATGAGCAGTTCTTC. J is TRBJ2-1 and V is TRBV7-9; 11 bases map to TRBD2. Germline loops: CDR1 SEHNR, CDR2 FQNEAQ (reference sequence). The CDR3 has 18 amino acids.

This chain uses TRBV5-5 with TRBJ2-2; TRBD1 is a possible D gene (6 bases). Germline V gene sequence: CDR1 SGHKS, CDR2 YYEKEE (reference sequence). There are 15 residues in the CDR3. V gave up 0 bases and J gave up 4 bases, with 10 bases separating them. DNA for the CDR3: TGTGCCAGCAGCTTGGCAGGGGACCTCACCGGGGAGCTGTTTTTT. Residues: CASSLAGDLTGELFF.

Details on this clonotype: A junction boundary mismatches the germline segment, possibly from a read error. The CDR3 nucleotides are TGTGCCAGCAGTTATAGAGGGGTGGGGAGGGAGACCCGGTACTTC. Residues: CASSYRGVGRETRYF. The V gene is TRBV6-5, the J gene TRBJ2-5; 7 nucleotides agree with TRBD2. Germline CDR1 reads MNHEY; CDR2 reads SVGAGI. There are 15 residues in the CDR3.

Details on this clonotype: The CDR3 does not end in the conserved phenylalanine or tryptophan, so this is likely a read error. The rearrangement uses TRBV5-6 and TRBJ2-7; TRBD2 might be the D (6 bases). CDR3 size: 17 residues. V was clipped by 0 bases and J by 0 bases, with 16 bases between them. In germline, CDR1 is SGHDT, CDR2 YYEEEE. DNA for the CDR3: TGTGCCAGCAGCTTGGCCTTTGGTAGCGGAAGCTCCTACGAGCAGTACCTC. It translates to CASSLAFGSGSSYEQYL.

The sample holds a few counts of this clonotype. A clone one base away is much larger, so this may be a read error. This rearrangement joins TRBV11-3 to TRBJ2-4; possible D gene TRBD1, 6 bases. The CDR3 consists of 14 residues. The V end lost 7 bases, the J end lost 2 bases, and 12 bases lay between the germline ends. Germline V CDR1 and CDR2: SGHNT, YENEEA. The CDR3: CASNPTGSKNIQYF. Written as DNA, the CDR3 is TGTGCCAGCAACCCGACAGGTTCCAAAAACATTCAGTACTTC.

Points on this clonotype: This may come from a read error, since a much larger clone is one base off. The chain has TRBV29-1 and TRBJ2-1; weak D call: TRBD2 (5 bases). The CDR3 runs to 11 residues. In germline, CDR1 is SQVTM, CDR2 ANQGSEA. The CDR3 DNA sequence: TGCAACGCAGGAGGAAGGTATGAGCAGTTCTTC. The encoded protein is CNAGGRYEQFF.

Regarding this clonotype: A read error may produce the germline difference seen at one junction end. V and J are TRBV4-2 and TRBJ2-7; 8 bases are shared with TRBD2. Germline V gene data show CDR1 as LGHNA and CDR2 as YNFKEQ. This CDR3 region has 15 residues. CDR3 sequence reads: CDSSQDELAAGEQYF. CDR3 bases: TGTGACAGCAGCCAAGATGAACTAGCGGCTGGCGAGCAGTACTTC.

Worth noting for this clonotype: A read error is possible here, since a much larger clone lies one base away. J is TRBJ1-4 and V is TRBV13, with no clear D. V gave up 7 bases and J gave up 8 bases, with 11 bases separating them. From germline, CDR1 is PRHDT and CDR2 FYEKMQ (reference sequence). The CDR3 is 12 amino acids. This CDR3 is CASKQADEKLFF. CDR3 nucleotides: TGTGCCAGCAAGCAGGCCGACGAAAAACTGTTTTTT.

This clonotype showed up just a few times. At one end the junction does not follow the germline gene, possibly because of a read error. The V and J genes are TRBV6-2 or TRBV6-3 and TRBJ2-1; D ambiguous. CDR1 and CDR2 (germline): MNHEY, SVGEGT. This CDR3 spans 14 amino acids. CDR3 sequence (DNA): TGTGCCAACAGTTCCGGACCCAAAGCCCCTGCACAGTTCTTC. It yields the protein CANSSGPKAPAQFF.

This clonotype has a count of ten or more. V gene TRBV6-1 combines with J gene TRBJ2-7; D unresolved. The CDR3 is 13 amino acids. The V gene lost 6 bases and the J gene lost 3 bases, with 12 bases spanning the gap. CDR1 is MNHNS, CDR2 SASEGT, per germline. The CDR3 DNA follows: TGTGCCAGCAGCGTCGGACCACGCTACGAGCAGTACTTC. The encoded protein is CASSVGPRYEQYF.

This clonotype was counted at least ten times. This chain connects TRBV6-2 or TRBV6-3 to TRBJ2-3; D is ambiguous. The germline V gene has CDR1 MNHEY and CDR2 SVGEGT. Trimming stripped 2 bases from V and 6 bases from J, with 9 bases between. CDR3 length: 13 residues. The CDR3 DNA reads TGTGCCAGCAGTTACGCGTTGTTGGATACGCAGTATTTT. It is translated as CASSYALLDTQYF.

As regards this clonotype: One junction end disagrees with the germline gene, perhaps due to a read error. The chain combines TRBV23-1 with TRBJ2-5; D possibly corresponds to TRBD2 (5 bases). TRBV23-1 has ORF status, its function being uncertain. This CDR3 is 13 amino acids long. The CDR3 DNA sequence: TGCGCCAGCAGTCAAGACTCTTGGGAGACCCAGTATTTC. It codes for CASSQDSWETQYF.

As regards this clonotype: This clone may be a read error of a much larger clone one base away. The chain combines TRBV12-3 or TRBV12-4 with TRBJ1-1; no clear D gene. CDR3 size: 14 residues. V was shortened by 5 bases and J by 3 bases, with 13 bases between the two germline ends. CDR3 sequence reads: CASSLSSRYTEAFF. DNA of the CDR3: TGTGCCAGCAGTCTCAGCAGTCGATACACTGAAGCTTTCTTT.

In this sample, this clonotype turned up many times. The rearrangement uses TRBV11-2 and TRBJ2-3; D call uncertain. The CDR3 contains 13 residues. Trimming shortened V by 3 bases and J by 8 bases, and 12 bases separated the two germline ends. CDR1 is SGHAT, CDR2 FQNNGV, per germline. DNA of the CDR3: TGTGCCAGCAGCTTCACAAACCCTGGTACGCAGTATTTT. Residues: CASSFTNPGTQYF.

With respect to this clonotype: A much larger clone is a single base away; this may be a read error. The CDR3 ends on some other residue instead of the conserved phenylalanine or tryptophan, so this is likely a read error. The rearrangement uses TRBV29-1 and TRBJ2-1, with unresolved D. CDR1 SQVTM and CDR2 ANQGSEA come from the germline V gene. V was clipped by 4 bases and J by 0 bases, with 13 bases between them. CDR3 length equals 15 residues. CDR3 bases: TGCAGCGTTGGGGATTTGGGAAGCTCCTACAATGAGCAGTTCTGC. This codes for CSVGDLGSSYNEQFC.

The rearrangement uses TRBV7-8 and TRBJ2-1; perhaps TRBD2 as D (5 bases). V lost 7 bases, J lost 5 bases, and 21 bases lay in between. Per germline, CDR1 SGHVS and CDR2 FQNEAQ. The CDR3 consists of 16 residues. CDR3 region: CASNSSGLRFNNEQFF. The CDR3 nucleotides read TGTGCCAGCAACTCCTCGGGATTACGATTTAACAATGAGCAGTTCTTC.